Presented here are 19 T cell receptor beta chains from one specimen sequenced in a study of blood T cell repertoires in COVID-19. Sequencing used immunoSEQ multiplex PCR; TCRdb keeps in-frame clones, though not all of them. The top ten clones hold under 3% of a sample with around 180,000 clones, nearly 90% of them seen once. Material for sequencing was PBMCs or T cells enriched from blood (not recorded which). The source of these receptors is a woman aged 35 to 49 with acute COVID-19.

The chain carries TRBV5-1 and TRBJ1-2; 7 nucleotides align to TRBD1. The CDR3 spans 13 residues. J was trimmed by 8 bases and V by 4 bases; bases with no gene match: 8. From germline, CDR1 is SGHRS and CDR2 YFSETQ. The DNA of the CDR3 is TGCGCCAGCAGCCGAGACAGGGAGGACGGCTACACCTTC. The encoded protein is CASSRDREDGYTF.

The rearrangement links TRBV27 to TRBJ2-7, with TRBD1 matching 12 bases. This CDR3 region has 17 residues. V was clipped by 6 bases and J by 1 base; unmatched bases: 10. CDR1 MNHEY and CDR2 SMNVEV come from the germline V gene (reference sequence). CDR3 amino acids: CASSLGQGATGSYEQYF. The CDR3 DNA reads TGTGCCAGCAGCCTGGGACAGGGGGCAACGGGATCCTACGAGCAGTACTTC.

This chain uses TRBV28 with TRBJ2-1, with TRBD2 identical over 15 bases. The germline V gene encodes CDR1 MDHEN and CDR2 SYDVKM. This CDR3 is 16 amino acids long. J gave up 9 bases and V 3 bases, and 6 bases lay outside the gene matches. CDR3 sequence reads: CASSFGTSGRHGEQFF. The CDR3 DNA reads as TGTGCCAGCAGTTTCGGGACTAGCGGGAGGCACGGTGAGCAGTTCTTC. Full variable domain (outside the CDR3, taken from reference TRBV28 and TRBJ2-1): DVKVTQSSRYLVKRTGEKVFLECVQDMDHENMFWYRQDPGLGLRLIYFSYDVKMKEKGDIPEGYSVSREKKERFSLILESASTNQTSMYLCASSFGTSGRHGEQFFGPGTRLTVL.

This clone showed up many times. This rearrangement joins TRBV7-6 to TRBJ2-7, with TRBD1 matching 7 bases. V lost 5 bases and J lost 3; bases outside the gene matches: 13. There are 16 residues in the CDR3. Germline CDR1 and CDR2: SGHVS and FNYEAQ. CDR3 bases: TGTGCCAGCAGCGCCAACCAGGGACAGCTGTTCTACGAGCAGTACTTC. Residues: CASSANQGQLFYEQYF.

The chain links TRBV29-1 to TRBJ1-1; a weak D match, TRBD1 (5 bases). The CDR3 is 13 residues long. With 4 bases removed from V and 4 bases from J, the gap between germline ends came to 13 bases. Germline values: CDR1 SQVTM, CDR2 ANQGSEA. CDR3 nucleotide sequence: TGCAGCGTTGGATACGGGGGATCCACTGAAGCTTTCTTT. It codes for CSVGYGGSTEAFF.

The V and J genes are TRBV3-1 (or the pseudogene TRBV3-2) and TRBJ1-5, with 8 bases aligning to TRBD1. The CDR3 is made up of 14 amino acids. CDR1 and CDR2 from the germline V gene are LGHDT and YNNKEL (reference sequence). The V segment lost 1 base and the J segment 6 bases; nucleotides outside the gene matches: 2. The CDR3 sequence is CASSQGTGLQPQHF. As DNA, the CDR3 is TGTGCCAGCAGCCAAGGGACAGGGCTTCAGCCCCAGCATTTT.

This chain joins TRBV5-1 and TRBJ2-2, with 8 bases matching TRBD1. Germline lookup yields CDR1 SGHRS and CDR2 YFSETQ. V was clipped by 4 bases and J by 4 bases; unmatched bases: 6. This CDR3 has 15 amino acids. For the CDR3, the DNA is TGCGCCAGCAGCCTCGGACAGGGAGGCACCGGGGAGCTGTTTTTT. Encoded protein: CASSLGQGGTGELFF.

CDR3 loop: CASSFGQGNQPQHF. Written as DNA, the CDR3 is TGTGCCAGCAGCTTTGGACAGGGCAATCAGCCCCAGCATTTT. The chain combines TRBV7-9 with TRBJ1-5; 7 positions match TRBD1. Germline V CDR1 and CDR2: SEHNR, FQNEAQ (reference sequence). With 3 bases clipped from V and 2 bases from J, the junction kept 1 base outside the gene matches. The CDR3 consists of 14 residues.

The V gene is TRBV7-2, the J gene TRBJ2-3, with 8 bases that match TRBD2. V lost 5 bases to trimming and J lost 4 bases; unmatched junction nucleotides: 8. The germline V gene has CDR1 SGHTA and CDR2 FQGNSA. The length of the CDR3 is 15 residues. DNA of the CDR3: TGTGCCAGCAGCCGTCTGGGAGCGGGAGCAGATACGCAGTATTTT. Residues: CASSRLGAGADTQYF.

The chain employs TRBV24-1 and TRBJ1-6, with 9 bases lining up with TRBD1. This CDR3 has 18 residues. Germline-derived CDR1 and CDR2 are KGHDR and SFDVKD. V lost 4 bases to trimming and J lost 3 bases; unmatched junction nucleotides: 9. The CDR3 DNA is TGTGCCACCAGTGACCCTTTGGACAGGGGAATCTATAATTCACCCCTCCACTTT. This gives the protein CATSDPLDRGIYNSPLHF.

This clone was recorded only once. The missing conserved phenylalanine or tryptophan at the end of this CDR3 makes a read error likely. The DNA is omitted, as the CDR3 cannot be located on it reliably, and the CDR3 follows TCRdb's listing. The genes are TRBV30 and TRBJ1-1; TRBD1, the table's D call, was not compared with the DNA. Germline assignment: CDR1 GTSNPN and CDR2 SVGIG (reference sequence). The CDR3 is 12 residues long, counting both termini. CDR3 sequence reads: CAWSAFTGNATV.

The V and J genes are TRBV4-2 and TRBJ1-1; maybe TRBD1 (6 bases). Germline values: CDR1 LGHNA, CDR2 YNFKEQ. The CDR3 covers 16 residues. Trimming removed 4 bases from V and 0 bases from J, with 15 bases in between. The CDR3 sequence is CASSPTGRGVNTEAFF. The CDR3 bases are TGTGCCAGCAGCCCCACAGGGAGGGGGGTGAACACTGAAGCTTTCTTT.

There are a few counts of this clone. V is TRBV6-1 and J is TRBJ2-1, with no clear D. With 3 bases removed from V and 4 bases from J, the gap between germline ends came to 7 bases. Per the germline V gene, CDR1 is MNHNS and CDR2 is SASEGT. The CDR3 sequence is 13 residues long. CDR3 protein: CASSDFTYNEQFF. For the CDR3, the DNA is TGTGCCAGCAGTGATTTCACTTACAATGAGCAGTTCTTC.

The chain links TRBV30 to TRBJ2-7, with 9 bases fitting TRBD2. The CDR3 is 13 amino acids. CDR1 and CDR2 (germline): GTSNPN, SVGIG (reference sequence). V dropped 5 bases and J dropped 4; count of bases not matched to a gene: 6. The CDR3 DNA sequence: TGTGCCTGGGCGCGGGGGGGCCGGTACGAGCAGTACTTC. The encoded protein is CAWARGGRYEQYF.

This chain links TRBV15 with TRBJ2-7; tentative D call: TRBD1 (5 bases). The germline V gene encodes CDR1 LNHNV and CDR2 YYDKDF (reference sequence). The CDR3 length is 13 residues. Trimming cost V 2 bases and J 2 bases, with 7 bases left between them. The DNA for the CDR3 is TGTGCCACCAGCAGACAGGGTCCCTACGAGCAGTACTTC. This translates into CATSRQGPYEQYF.

This clone has just a few counts. The J gene is TRBJ2-7, the V gene TRBV7-2; 8 bases fit TRBD1. The CDR3 is 15 amino acids. Losses at the gene ends were 5 bases for V and 2 bases for J; bases not matched to a gene: 8. CDR1 and CDR2 from the germline V gene are SGHTA and FQGNSA. CDR3 nucleotide sequence: TGTGCCAGCAGCCCAAGACAGGGGATGCCCTACGAGCAGTACTTC. It is translated as CASSPRQGMPYEQYF.

The V call is TRBV9, the J call TRBJ2-2; weak D call: TRBD2 (6 bases). V dropped 3 bases and J dropped 7 bases, with 13 bases sitting between them. CDR3 length equals 14 residues. Germline V lookup: CDR1 SGDLS, CDR2 YYNGEE. This chain's CDR3 is CASSGRLDYGELFF. In DNA form, the CDR3 reads TGTGCCAGCAGCGGGCGTCTGGACTACGGGGAGCTGTTTTTT.

The chain joins TRBV24-1 to TRBJ2-7; 8 bases fit TRBD1. The CDR3 runs 15 residues. CDR1 and CDR2 from the germline V gene are KGHDR and SFDVKD. The trim removed 3 bases at V and 5 bases at J, leaving 8 bases unmatched. CDR3 loop: CATSDPGGADNEQYF. The CDR3 DNA sequence: TGTGCCACCAGTGATCCAGGGGGCGCCGACAACGAGCAGTACTTC.

This clone was recorded a few times. The rearrangement links TRBV2 to TRBJ2-2; the match to TRBD2 covers 15 bases. The V segment lost 8 bases and the J segment 4 bases; nucleotides outside the gene matches: 8. Germline lookup yields CDR1 SNHLY and CDR2 FYNNEI. The CDR3 covers 17 residues. Written as DNA, the CDR3 is TGTGCCAGCGCTCGGACTAGCGGGAGGGCCCGCACCGGGGAGCTGTTTTTT. Protein: CASARTSGRARTGELFF.